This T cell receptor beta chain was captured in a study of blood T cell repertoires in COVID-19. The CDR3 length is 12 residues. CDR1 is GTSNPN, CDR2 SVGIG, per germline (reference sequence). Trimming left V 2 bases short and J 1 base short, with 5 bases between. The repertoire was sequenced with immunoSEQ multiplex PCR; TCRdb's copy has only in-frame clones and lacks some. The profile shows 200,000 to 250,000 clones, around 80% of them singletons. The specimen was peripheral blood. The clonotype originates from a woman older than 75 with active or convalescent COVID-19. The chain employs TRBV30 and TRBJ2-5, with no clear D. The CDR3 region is CAWSIRQETQYF. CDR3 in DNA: TGTGCCTGGAGTATCCGCCAAGAGACCCAGTACTTC.